This section outlines one TCR beta chain sequence together with its context. Its antigen has not been determined. The sample holds no much larger clone one base away, and base qualities are not on file. The data were obtained in a study of CD8 T cells in Susac syndrome (dated by TCRdb to 2018 to 2020). A note on the overall study: Whether CD8+ T cell activation and differentiation in Susac syndrome was antigen driven was tested using repertoire sequencing. The clonality of the CD8+ T cell repertoire was compared across over 9 healthy donors, roughly 14 Susac syndrome patients and under 18 multiple sclerosis patients. The paper as a whole reports these results and caveats: The number of individuals in the TCR sequencing and HLA analysis was acknowledged as relatively small.

Peripheral blood CD8+ and CD4+ T cells from healthy donors, Susac syndrome patients and multiple sclerosis patients were profiled using high-throughput TCR beta sequencing. Treatment-naive patients with stable or active relapsing-remitting disease fulfilling revised McDonald criteria were used as multiple sclerosis controls. Bulk CD8+ and CD4+ T cells were purified by magnetic negative isolation, whereas CD8+ TEMRA cells were enriched by FACS. Blood was collected in EDTA tubes and processed within 24 hours, with PBMCs isolated through density gradient centrifugation. PBMCs destined for TCR sequencing were cryopreserved in liquid nitrogen and later thawed in a 37 °C water bath. Purity of sorted or isolated CD4+, CD8+ and CD8+ TEMRA cells was at least 90%. V has 7 bases trimmed and J has 7 bases trimmed; junction bases matching no gene number 10. The CDR3 has 14 amino acids, counting the end cysteine and phenylalanine. This entry keeps only the CDR3 DNA: 42 bases, framed from base 1. CDR1 and CDR2 are drawn from the germline V gene (reference sequence): SGHNT, YYREEE.

RNA was extracted using the RNeasy kit, and 0.5 to 1 microgram was reverse transcribed with random hexamers. TCR beta CDR3 regions were amplified with the immunoSEQ multiplex PCR assay covering 54 Vbeta and 13 Jbeta segments. PCR amplification bias was corrected by using a synthetic template baseline for primer optimization and computational correction. On the authors' methods: Reads were annotated to V, D and J genes according to IMGT and were analyzed with immunoSEQ Analyzer, with only productive sequences retained. Clonality was calculated as one minus the Shannon entropy normalized by log2 of the number of productive unique sequences. Public and private clones were assessed among the 100 most prevalent clones of each patient and control. Clones were defined as Susac-specific when absent from the healthy and MS cohorts, from approximately 970 published viral clones and from other ImmuneACCESS disease sequences. TCRdb reanalyzed the raw reads on its own, using fastp at Q25 for trimming and MiXCR for clone calling, and kept in-frame beta chains. Entries are consolidated by CDR3 protein sequence, retaining the most common genes and DNA. TCRdb, rather than the study authors, made the V and J calls. Here the sample has about 73,000 distinct CDR3 sequences; around 96% occur a single time. Jointly, the top ten make up 0.35% to 0.5% of the sample.

Input material: CD8+ T cells from PBMCs. The chain is encoded by TRBV5-4 joined to TRBJ2-2, and TRBD2 matches 7 of the central bases. The source of this sequence is a human donor with multiple sclerosis. At the DNA level, the sequence is TGTGCCAGCGGGGAGGGCGGGGCCGACGGGGAGCTGTTTTTT. Its product reads: CASGEGGADGELFF.